The present T cell receptor beta chain was sequenced within a study of OX40 agonist ivuxolimab in advanced cancers. Produced via immunoSEQ multiplex PCR; TCRdb's table is partial and in-frame only. Among about 72,000 clones listed, approximately 90% were seen once. The germline V gene has CDR1 MNHEY and CDR2 SVGAGI. V gave up 5 bases and J gave up 4 bases, with 11 bases separating them. CDR3 size: 13 residues. V is TRBV6-5 and J is TRBJ1-1; no definite D call. The TCR was taken from an adult with an advanced solid tumor such as melanoma, head and neck, liver or kidney cancer. The sample in question was CD4+ or CD8+ T cells sorted from blood, obtained in a trial of the OX40 agonist ivuxolimab. The CDR3 nucleotides read TGTGCCAGCAGTACCCAAGGACGCACTGAAGCTTTCTTT. Translating gives CASSTQGRTEAFF.